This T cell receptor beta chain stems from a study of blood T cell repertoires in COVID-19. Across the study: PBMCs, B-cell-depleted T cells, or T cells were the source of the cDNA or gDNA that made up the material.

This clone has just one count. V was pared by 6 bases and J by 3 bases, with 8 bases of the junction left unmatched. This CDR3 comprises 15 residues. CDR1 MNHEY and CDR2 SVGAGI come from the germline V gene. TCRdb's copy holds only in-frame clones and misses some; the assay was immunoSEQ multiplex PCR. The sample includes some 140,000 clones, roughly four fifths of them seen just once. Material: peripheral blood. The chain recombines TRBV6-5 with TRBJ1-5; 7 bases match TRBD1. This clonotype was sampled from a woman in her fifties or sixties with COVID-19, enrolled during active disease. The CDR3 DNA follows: TGTGCCAGCAGACCCGACAGGGTAGACAATCAGCCCCAGCATTTT. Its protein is CASRPDRVDNQPQHF.